One sample yielded the 22 T cell receptor beta chains listed below, sequenced in a study of beta chain features in type 1 diabetes. What these receptors recognize is not known. Every isolated RNA sample was fully reverse transcribed, so sequencing captured expressed TCRB transcripts. Produced via immunoSEQ multiplex PCR; TCRdb's table is partial and in-frame only. In the table there are 150,000 to 170,000 clones, approximately 10% of which are singletons. Notes on the study in general: TCRB CDR3 length was moderately but significantly reduced in all four CD4+ subsets of Type 1 diabetes patients.

Sequencing was carried out using central memory CD4+ T cells from blood. The source is a man between 25 and 39 years old with type 1 diabetes.

The chain combines TRBV18 with TRBJ2-1; 10 nucleotides match TRBD2. With V trimmed by 0 bases and J by 7 bases, 3 bases remained unmatched. Germline V gene sequence: CDR1 KGHSH, CDR2 LQKENI. The CDR3 runs to 15 residues. DNA of the CDR3: TGTGCCAGCTCACCACCAAGCGGGAGGGAAAATGAGCAGTTCTTC. Translated, it gives CASSPPSGRENEQFF.

The V gene is TRBV2, the J gene TRBJ2-1, with 7 bases matching TRBD1. Germline CDR1 and CDR2: SNHLY and FYNNEI. Losses at the gene ends were 6 bases for V and 6 bases for J; bases not matched to a gene: 5. The CDR3 is 13 residues long. CDR3 bases: TGTGCCAGCAGCACAGACAGGGCCAATGAGCAGTTCTTC. This gives the protein CASSTDRANEQFF.

In its sample, this clone was seen a few times. This sequence joins TRBV28 and TRBJ2-7; weak D call: TRBD2 (5 bases). This CDR3 comprises 14 residues. Germline V CDR1 and CDR2: MDHEN, SYDVKM. The germline V and J ends were trimmed by 5 bases and 6 bases, with 17 bases remaining between them. The CDR3 nucleotides read TGTGCCAGCAGTACCACAGAACCTAGCTTCGAGCAGTACTTC. It specifies CASSTTEPSFEQYF.

J is TRBJ2-1 and V is TRBV7-3; 7 bases fit TRBD2. J lost 11 bases, V lost 2 bases, and 6 bases had no gene match. The CDR3 covers 13 residues. CDR1 SGHTA and CDR2 FQGTGA come from the germline V gene. CDR3 nucleotides: TGTGCCAGCAGCTTACGGCGGGAGAGTCAGCAGTTCTTC. It specifies CASSLRRESQQFF.

A few counts support this clone. The chain carries TRBV27 and TRBJ1-5; weak D call: TRBD1 (5 bases). The germline V gene encodes CDR1 MNHEY and CDR2 SMNVEV (reference sequence). Trimming removed 3 bases at V and 0 bases at J, with 9 bases between. The CDR3 is 15 amino acids. In DNA form, the CDR3 reads TGTGCCAGCAGTTTCGACAGCTATAGCAATCAGCCCCAGCATTTT. Protein: CASSFDSYSNQPQHF.

The chain is built from TRBV5-6 and TRBJ1-4; D gene ambiguous. The V and J ends lost 5 bases and 7 bases respectively, with 18 bases between them. CDR1 SGHDT and CDR2 YYEEEE come from the germline V gene. The CDR3 is made up of 15 amino acids. CDR3 DNA sequence: TGTGCCAGCAGTCGTAGGGAGGCTTATGGTGAAAAACTGTTTTTT. This codes for CASSRREAYGEKLFF. The full variable domain, rest sourced from reference TRBV5-6 and TRBJ1-4, is DAGVTQSPTHLIKTRGQQVTLRCSPKSGHDTVSWYQQALGQGPQFIFQYYEEEERQRGNFPDRFSGHQFPNYSSELNVNALLLGDSALYLCASSRREAYGEKLFFGSGTQLSVL.

This chain links TRBV5-1 with TRBJ2-5, with a tentative D call TRBD1 (5 bases). CDR3 length: 13 amino acids. Germline assignment: CDR1 SGHRS and CDR2 YFSETQ. Trimming pared 1 base from V and 1 base from J, leaving 5 bases between. CDR3 loop: CASSLQGQETQYF. For the CDR3, the DNA is TGCGCCAGCAGCTTGCAGGGCCAAGAGACCCAGTACTTC.

This clone came up a few times. The gene calls are TRBV5-1 and TRBJ2-6; the match to TRBD1 covers 9 bases. Unmatched junction bases numbered 11, after V lost 3 bases and J lost 4 bases. CDR3 size: 18 residues. The germline V gene has CDR1 SGHRS and CDR2 YFSETQ. This CDR3 reads CASSSSRDRVLGANVLTF. DNA for the CDR3: TGCGCCAGCAGCTCGTCCCGGGACAGGGTTTTGGGGGCCAACGTCCTGACTTTC.

There are a few counts of this clone. The chain couples TRBV30 to TRBJ2-1, with 11 bases identical to TRBD1. The length of the CDR3 is 16 residues. J gave up 0 bases and V 3 bases, and 4 bases lay outside the gene matches. Germline-derived CDR1 and CDR2 are GTSNPN and SVGIG (reference sequence). CDR3 sequence reads: CAWRAGQGDSYNEQFF. The CDR3 DNA reads TGTGCCTGGAGAGCGGGACAGGGGGACTCCTACAATGAGCAGTTCTTC.

The genes are TRBV5-1 and TRBJ2-3; TRBD2 aligns across 8 bases. The CDR3 has 14 amino acids. V lost 3 bases and J lost 6; bases outside the gene matches: 6. CDR1 is SGHRS, CDR2 YFSETQ, per germline. CDR3 region: CASSSGTSWDTQYF. Written as DNA, the CDR3 is TGCGCCAGCAGCTCAGGGACTAGTTGGGATACGCAGTATTTT.

This clone turned up a few times. The rearrangement links TRBV7-9 to TRBJ1-2, with TRBD1 as a possible D gene (5 bases). The CDR3 runs 14 residues. Germline V CDR1 and CDR2: SEHNR, FQNEAQ (reference sequence). V lost 4 bases to trimming and J lost 2 bases, with 11 bases between them. The CDR3 bases are TGTGCCAGCAGCTCCTTCGGGGGAAACTATGGCTACACCTTC. Its protein is CASSSFGGNYGYTF.

The chain combines TRBV5-1 with TRBJ2-5; D gene unclear. The V end was cut by 4 bases, the J end by 1 base, with 11 bases between. Germline V gene data show CDR1 as SGHRS and CDR2 as YFSETQ. The CDR3 covers 14 residues. Written as DNA, the CDR3 is TGCGCCAGCAGCCTTTTAGAACCCCAAGAGACCCAGTACTTC. Its translation is CASSLLEPQETQYF.

This clone came up a few times. The chain joins TRBV14 to TRBJ1-1; D not certain. V dropped 1 base and J dropped 1 base, with 4 bases sitting between them. The CDR3 loop spans 13 amino acids. Germline V CDR1 and CDR2: SGHDN, FVKESK. This chain's CDR3 is CASSQGGNTEAFF. CDR3 coding DNA: TGTGCCAGCAGCCAAGGAGGGAACACTGAAGCTTTCTTT.

CDR3 sequence: CASSLGGLTSTDTQYF. The CDR3 nucleotides are TGCGCCAGCAGCTTGGGCGGGCTTACTAGCACAGATACGCAGTATTTT. The chain uses TRBV5-1 and TRBJ2-3, with a possible D match to TRBD2 (5 bases). V lost 0 bases to trimming and J lost 0 bases, with 11 bases between them. CDR3 length equals 16 residues. CDR1 SGHRS and CDR2 YFSETQ come from the germline V gene. Variable domain in full (rest from reference TRBV5-1 and TRBJ2-3): KAGVTQTPRYLIKTRGQQVTLSCSPISGHRSVSWYQQTPGQGLQFLFEYFSETQRNKGNFPGRFSGRQFSNSRSEMNVSTLELGDSALYLCASSLGGLTSTDTQYFGPGTRLTVL.

This chain links TRBV5-1 with TRBJ2-1, with D perhaps matching TRBD2 (5 bases). V was shortened by 0 bases and J by 3 bases, with 13 bases between the two germline ends. This CDR3 comprises 16 residues. Germline V gives CDR1 SGHRS, CDR2 YFSETQ. The CDR3 DNA sequence: TGCGCCAGCAGCTTGGAAGCGGAAACATTCTACAATGAGCAGTTCTTC. Translated, it gives CASSLEAETFYNEQFF.

The sample holds a few counts of this clone. V gene TRBV7-9 combines with J gene TRBJ2-4, with D tentatively TRBD2 (6 bases). Per the germline V gene, CDR1 is SEHNR and CDR2 is FQNEAQ (reference sequence). V lost 5 bases and J 0 bases, leaving 14 bases between the germline ends. This CDR3 region has 16 residues. In DNA, the CDR3 is TGTGCCAGCAGCACTCGGGAGACCATAGCCAAAAACATTCAGTACTTC. This gives the protein CASSTRETIAKNIQYF.

This clone was seen just once. The chain joins TRBV28 to TRBJ2-7; maybe TRBD2 (6 bases). Per germline, CDR1 MDHEN and CDR2 SYDVKM. The length of the CDR3 is 12 residues. Between the trimmed V and J ends, which lost 7 bases and 4 bases, there was a span of 11 bases. The CDR3, as DNA: TGTGCCAGCACAACAGGACTATACGAGCAGTACTTC. Translating gives CASTTGLYEQYF.

This chain uses TRBV10-3 with TRBJ1-2; D is ambiguous. Trimming took 4 bases from V and 3 from J, leaving 6 bases between them. Germline CDR1 and CDR2: ENHRY and SYGVKD. This CDR3 is built from 12 residues. The CDR3 nucleotides are TGTGCCATCAGTGCCTCGGACTATGGCTACACCTTC. This translates into CAISASDYGYTF.

V gene TRBV27 combines with J gene TRBJ1-2, with 9 positions matching TRBD1. The junction had 11 bases not matched to a gene; V was cut back by 6 bases and J by 12 bases. CDR1 and CDR2 (germline): MNHEY, SMNVEV (reference sequence). The CDR3 contains 13 residues. The CDR3, as DNA: TGTGCCAGCAGCCTAACTCGGGACAGGGTGCACACCTTC. Translation: CASSLTRDRVHTF.

About this clone itself: Different DNA sequences within this sample yield the same CDR3. The chain uses TRBV7-3 and TRBJ2-2; 7 bases map to TRBD2. CDR3 length: 15 residues. The ends lost 6 bases at V and 2 bases at J; junction bases unmatched: 6. Germline V lookup: CDR1 SGHTA, CDR2 FQGTGA. CDR3 bases: TGTGCCAGCAGTCCTCCGGGGGGAAACACCGGGGAGCTGTTTTTT. Translated: CASSPPGGNTGELFF. Supplemented by reference TRBV7-3 and TRBJ2-2, the full variable domain reads GAGVSQTPSNKVTEKGKYVELRCDPISGHTALYWYRQSLGQGPEFLIYFQGTGAADDSGLPNDRFFAVRPEGSVSTLKIQRTERGDSAVYLCASSPPGGNTGELFFGEGSRLTVL.

This clone was observed a handful of times. The chain recombines TRBV7-2 with TRBJ2-1, with a weak D call TRBD2 (6 bases). Trimming removed 5 bases at V and 1 base at J, with 9 bases between. The CDR3 length is 14 residues. Looked up from germline, CDR1 is SGHTA and CDR2 is FQGNSA. As DNA, the CDR3 is TGTGCCAGCAGCCGTAGCGGTTCCTACAATGAGCAGTTCTTC. Protein: CASSRSGSYNEQFF.

CDR3 coding DNA: TGTGCCAGCAGCACTTTAGCGGGAGACGGAGAGACCCAGTACTTC. Residues: CASSTLAGDGETQYF. The rearrangement uses TRBV9 and TRBJ2-5; 9 positions match TRBD2. This CDR3 region has 15 residues. V lost 4 bases and J lost 4; bases outside the gene matches: 8. Per germline, CDR1 SGDLS and CDR2 YYNGEE.